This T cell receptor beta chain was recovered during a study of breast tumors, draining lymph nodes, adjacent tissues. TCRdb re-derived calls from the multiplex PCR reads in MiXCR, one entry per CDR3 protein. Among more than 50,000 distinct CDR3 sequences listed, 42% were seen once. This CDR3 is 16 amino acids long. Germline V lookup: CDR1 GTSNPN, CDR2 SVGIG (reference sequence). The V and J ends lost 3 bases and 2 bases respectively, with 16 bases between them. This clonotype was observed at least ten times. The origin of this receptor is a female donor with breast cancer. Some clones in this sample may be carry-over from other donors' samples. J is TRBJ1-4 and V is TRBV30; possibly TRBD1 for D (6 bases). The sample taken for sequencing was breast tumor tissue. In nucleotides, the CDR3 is TGTGCCTGGAGCCGAGGGGGGGCAAGGACTAATGAAAAACTGTTTTTT. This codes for CAWSRGGARTNEKLFF.